One sample yielded the 27 T cell receptor beta chains listed below, sequenced in a study of T cell repertoires in cytomegalovirus infection. TCRdb independently ran MiXCR on the reads; one entry per CDR3 protein. The table shows some 940,000 distinct CDR3 sequences, with around 32% occurring only once. For these TCRs, the target antigens are not known. The sequencing here drew on cultured CD8+ T cells from PBMCs, taken from culture after CMV antigen stimulation. All receptors derive from a human donor in good health (CMV status not recorded). Some clones in this sample may be carry-over from other donors' samples.

The chain employs TRBV13 and TRBJ2-7; 10 bases align to TRBD2. The V segment lost 4 bases and the J segment 3 bases; nucleotides outside the gene matches: 12. In germline, CDR1 is PRHDT, CDR2 FYEKMQ (reference sequence). The CDR3 has 17 residues. CDR3 protein: CASSSVSGGPPFYEQYF. CDR3 coding DNA: TGTGCCAGCAGCTCCGTTAGCGGGGGGCCCCCTTTCTACGAGCAGTACTTC.

This clonotype was counted only a few times. This chain connects TRBV28 to TRBJ2-3; maybe TRBD1 (6 bases). V lost 2 bases and J lost 3, with 12 bases in between. CDR3 size: 15 residues. Looked up from germline, CDR1 is MDHEN and CDR2 is SYDVKM. The CDR3 nucleotides are TGTGCCAGCAGTTTAGATGGCAGGGGAACAGATACGCAGTATTTT. Its protein product is CASSLDGRGTDTQYF.

The gene calls are TRBV7-9 and TRBJ2-1; 9 nucleotides agree with TRBD1. The junction had 9 bases not matched to a gene; V was cut back by 5 bases and J by 7 bases. This CDR3 is 15 amino acids long. Germline CDR1 SEHNR, CDR2 FQNEAQ (reference sequence). The chain's CDR3 is CASSTSRDRENEQFF. The CDR3 nucleotides read TGTGCCAGCAGCACTTCCCGGGACAGGGAAAATGAGCAGTTCTTC.

This clonotype was seen a few times. The V call is TRBV12-3 or TRBV12-4, the J call TRBJ1-1; 7 bases map to TRBD1. The length of the CDR3 is 14 residues. J lost 1 base, V lost 6 bases, and 5 bases had no gene match. The CDR3 loop reads CASRLGQSNTEAFF. The CDR3 coding sequence is TGTGCCAGCAGACTGGGACAGTCGAACACTGAAGCTTTCTTT.

This clonotype was seen ten or more times. The chain joins TRBV7-6 to TRBJ2-1; 9 bases are shared with TRBD2. Germline V gives CDR1 SGHVS, CDR2 FNYEAQ. V dropped 5 bases and J dropped 0; count of bases not matched to a gene: 11. This CDR3 contains 18 residues. The CDR3 DNA reads as TGTGCCAGCAGCCCCCGGCGGGGGGGGCCCAGCTCCTACAATGAGCAGTTCTTC. Its protein is CASSPRRGGPSSYNEQFF.

In its sample, this clonotype was seen many times. The chain recombines TRBV7-2 with TRBJ2-4; 7 positions agree with TRBD1. V shed 3 bases, J shed 6 bases, and the junction held 2 bases outside the gene matches. CDR3 length: 13 amino acids. Looked up from germline, CDR1 is SGHTA and CDR2 is FQGNSA. CDR3 residues: CASSLGQLNIQYF. CDR3 DNA: TGTGCCAGCAGCTTGGGACAGCTAAACATTCAGTACTTC.

This clonotype has a handful of counts. V is TRBV12-3 or TRBV12-4 and J is TRBJ2-1; 11 bases line up with TRBD1. V shed 6 bases, J shed 6 bases, and the junction held 7 bases outside the gene matches. This CDR3 region has 15 residues. Here the CDR3 reads CASSLLGTGGNEQFF. In nucleotides, the CDR3 is TGTGCCAGCAGCCTCCTAGGGACAGGGGGCAATGAGCAGTTCTTC.

This chain joins TRBV29-1 and TRBJ2-2; D remains unclear. The V end was cut by 4 bases, the J end by 3 bases, with 9 bases between. Germline CDR1 is SQVTM and CDR2 is ANQGSEA. The CDR3 has 13 residues. CDR3 sequence: CSVGAPHTGELFF. CDR3 in DNA: TGCAGCGTTGGTGCGCCTCACACCGGGGAGCTGTTTTTT.

This clonotype was found many times. This sequence joins TRBV7-2 and TRBJ2-7; TRBD1 matches 11 bases. Germline V gene sequence: CDR1 SGHTA, CDR2 FQGNSA. V trimming: 5 bases; J trimming: 0 bases; junction bases outside the gene matches: 3. The CDR3 is 15 residues long. The CDR3 sequence: CASSPGTGGSYEQYF. DNA of the CDR3: TGTGCCAGCAGCCCCGGGACAGGGGGCTCCTACGAGCAGTACTTC.

The rearrangement joins TRBV4-2 to TRBJ1-1, with no clear D. Trimming stripped 1 base from V and 3 bases from J, with 15 bases between. Germline-derived CDR1 and CDR2 are LGHNA and YNFKEQ. This CDR3 contains 16 residues. The DNA of the CDR3 is TGTGCCAGCAGCCAAGCTCAAATAGTGGAGGACACTGAAGCTTTCTTT. It is translated as CASSQAQIVEDTEAFF.

The rearrangement joins TRBV6-2 or TRBV6-3 to TRBJ2-5; 7 positions agree with TRBD1. J lost 2 bases, V lost 10 bases, and 7 bases had no gene match. The germline CDR1 and CDR2 sequences are MNHEY and SVGEGT. The length of the CDR3 is 13 residues. The CDR3 bases are TGTGCCATGTCGACAGGGCTTCAAGAGACCCAGTACTTC. Translation gives CAMSTGLQETQYF.

This clonotype was observed once. The rearrangement links TRBV9 to TRBJ2-3; TRBD2 matches at 8 bases. J lost 0 bases, V lost 0 bases, and 3 bases had no gene match. The CDR3 spans 16 residues. Germline V gene sequence: CDR1 SGDLS, CDR2 YYNGEE. This chain's CDR3 is CASSVGSGESTDTQYF. CDR3 nucleotides: TGTGCCAGCAGCGTAGGTAGCGGGGAGAGCACAGATACGCAGTATTTT.

The V and J genes are TRBV27 and TRBJ2-1; possibly TRBD2 for D (6 bases). Germline CDR1 and CDR2: MNHEY and SMNVEV (reference sequence). The CDR3 is made up of 16 amino acids. The germline V and J ends were trimmed by 3 bases and 2 bases, with 14 bases remaining between them. CDR3 protein: CASSFYSGPPYNEQFF. The CDR3 nucleotides read TGTGCCAGCAGTTTTTATAGCGGCCCGCCCTACAATGAGCAGTTCTTC.

V and J are TRBV5-6 and TRBJ1-1; the D is unclear. This CDR3 has 12 residues. Trimming took 0 bases from V and 8 from J, leaving 8 bases between them. Per germline, CDR1 SGHDT and CDR2 YYEEEE. The CDR3 DNA reads TGTGCCAGCAGCTTGGACACTTTAGAAGCTTTCTTT. Encoded protein: CASSLDTLEAFF. The full variable domain, with the rest looked up from reference TRBV5-6 and TRBJ1-1, is DAGVTQSPTHLIKTRGQQVTLRCSPKSGHDTVSWYQQALGQGPQFIFQYYEEEERQRGNFPDRFSGHQFPNYSSELNVNALLLGDSALYLCASSLDTLEAFFGQGTRLTVV.

The rearrangement joins TRBV2 to TRBJ2-7, with 9 nucleotides matching TRBD1. Germline CDR1 reads SNHLY; CDR2 reads FYNNEI. The CDR3 has 15 amino acids. V lost 4 bases and J lost 3; bases outside the gene matches: 7. The CDR3 loop is CASSARDRAYYEQYF. CDR3 bases: TGTGCCAGCAGTGCCCGGGACAGGGCCTACTACGAGCAGTACTTC.

The chain has TRBV19 and TRBJ1-6; D is undetermined. V gave up 3 bases and J gave up 3 bases, with 9 bases separating them. This CDR3 comprises 15 residues. Per germline, CDR1 LNHDA and CDR2 SQIVND (reference sequence). The DNA for the CDR3 is TGTGCCAGTAGTATCGGAGGGAACTATAATTCACCCCTCCACTTT. Its protein product is CASSIGGNYNSPLHF.

This sequence joins TRBV27 and TRBJ2-1; a weak D match, TRBD1 (6 bases). CDR1 is MNHEY and CDR2 is SMNVEV in the germline V gene (reference sequence). V lost 1 base, J lost 6 bases, and 10 bases lay in between. CDR3 length: 14 amino acids. CDR3 region: CASSLYQGLNEQFF. DNA of the CDR3: TGTGCCAGCAGTTTATATCAGGGGCTCAATGAGCAGTTCTTC.

This rearrangement joins TRBV14 to TRBJ2-2, with D uncertain. This CDR3 has 15 residues. The V gene's germline CDR1 is SGHDN and CDR2 FVKESK. Trimming shortened V by 0 bases and J by 0 bases, and 5 bases separated the two germline ends. CDR3 loop: CASSQDLPNTGELFF. CDR3 nucleotide sequence: TGTGCCAGCAGCCAAGATTTACCGAACACCGGGGAGCTGTTTTTT.

This clonotype has more than one count but fewer than ten. In nucleotides, the CDR3 is TGCGTCACCCTGGACAGGGACTCGCTAGGCTATGGCTACACCTTC. Its protein product is CVTLDRDSLGYGYTF. This rearrangement joins TRBV10-2 to TRBJ1-2; 8 bases line up with TRBD1. CDR3 length: 15 amino acids. Germline V gene data show CDR1 as WSHSY and CDR2 as SAAADI.

The V and J genes are TRBV5-1 and TRBJ2-5; no reliable D call. CDR3 length: 16 amino acids. Trimming cost V 0 bases and J 3 bases, with 15 bases left between them. CDR1 and CDR2 (germline): SGHRS, YFSETQ. The CDR3 DNA is TGCGCCAGCAGCTTGGCAGTAGGCACATCCAAAGAGACCCAGTACTTC. Residues: CASSLAVGTSKETQYF.

There are many counts of this clonotype. The V and J genes are TRBV7-8 and TRBJ2-7, with D perhaps TRBD2 (6 bases). The CDR3 extends over 14 amino acids. From germline, CDR1 is SGHVS and CDR2 FQNEAQ. The V gene lost 5 bases and the J gene lost 4 bases, with 15 bases spanning the gap. The CDR3 reads CASSREQGVYEQYF. The DNA for the CDR3 is TGTGCCAGCAGCCGGGAGCAGGGAGTTTACGAGCAGTACTTC.

Ten or more counts support this clonotype. This chain joins TRBV7-6 and TRBJ2-7; 11 positions match TRBD1. CDR1 is SGHVS, CDR2 FNYEAQ, per germline. The CDR3 is made up of 17 amino acids. Trimming cost V 2 bases and J 3 bases; bases outside gene matches: 9. The CDR3 protein is CASSLPEKGQGDYEQYF. Here the CDR3 DNA reads TGTGCCAGCAGCTTACCGGAGAAGGGACAGGGGGACTACGAGCAGTACTTC.

The chain recombines TRBV7-8 with TRBJ2-2; TRBD2 is a possible D gene (6 bases). This CDR3 region has 16 residues. Germline V gene data show CDR1 as SGHVS and CDR2 as FQNEAQ. The germline V and J ends were trimmed by 7 bases and 0 bases, with 15 bases remaining between them. CDR3 nucleotides: TGTGCCAGCACGAGGGCGGGGTTGGCGAACACCGGGGAGCTGTTTTTT. It codes for CASTRAGLANTGELFF.

The chain joins TRBV28 to TRBJ1-5; perhaps TRBD1 as D (5 bases). The V end lost 3 bases, the J end lost 0 bases, and 12 bases lay between the germline ends. The CDR3 length is 16 residues. Germline V gene data show CDR1 as MDHEN and CDR2 as SYDVKM. CDR3 in DNA: TGTGCCAGCAGTTTGGTTTCAGGGTATAGCAATCAGCCCCAGCATTTT. Residues: CASSLVSGYSNQPQHF.

This rearrangement joins TRBV6-5 to TRBJ2-4, with TRBD2 matching over 7 bases. CDR3 length: 16 residues. CDR1 is MNHEY and CDR2 is SVGAGI in the germline V gene. Losses at the gene ends were 3 bases for V and 2 bases for J; bases not matched to a gene: 7. The CDR3 sequence: CASSYMGRGTKNIQYF. DNA of the CDR3: TGTGCCAGCAGTTATATGGGGAGGGGTACCAAAAACATTCAGTACTTC.

This clonotype was counted only a few times. This chain connects TRBV12-3 or TRBV12-4 to TRBJ2-3; a weak D match, TRBD1 (6 bases). Trimming took off 5 bases at V and 3 bases at J, with 21 bases between the two ends. The CDR3 has 17 amino acids. The CDR3 sequence: CASSTSLGRGLTDTQYF. Written as DNA, the CDR3 is TGTGCCAGCAGTACCTCACTCGGCAGGGGTCTTACAGATACGCAGTATTTT.

Only a few counts were recorded for this clonotype. This chain links TRBV7-9 with TRBJ1-1, with 11 bases fitting TRBD1. Germline V lookup: CDR1 SEHNR, CDR2 FQNEAQ (reference sequence). Trimming cost V 6 bases and J 6 bases; bases outside gene matches: 6. This CDR3 is built from 14 residues. The CDR3 protein is CASRPPGQGAEAFF. Written as DNA, the CDR3 is TGTGCCAGCAGACCTCCGGGACAGGGGGCTGAAGCTTTCTTT.